The 20 T cell receptor beta chains below were found in one sample sequenced in a study of shared clonotypes between healthy human individuals. TCRdb's table, derived via immunoSEQ multiplex PCR, lists solely in-frame clones and lacks some. The sample holds roughly 1,100,000 clones, 70% to 80% seen once. Source material: memory CD4+ T cells sorted from blood. Subset defined: CD45RA-negative fraction. The receptor set was obtained from a man younger than 35 in good health.

The V call is TRBV5-6, the J call TRBJ1-2, with a tentative D call TRBD1 (6 bases). Per germline, CDR1 SGHDT and CDR2 YYEEEE. V was cut by 4 bases and J by 4 bases, with 14 bases left in between. The CDR3 runs to 14 residues. CDR3 residues: CASSRRGLGYGYTF. The DNA for the CDR3 is TGTGCCAGCAGCCGCCGGGGGCTCGGCTATGGCTACACCTTC.

The V gene is TRBV6-1, the J gene TRBJ2-2; D is uncertain. V was cut by 6 bases and J by 3 bases, with 8 bases left in between. CDR3 length: 13 residues. The V gene's germline CDR1 is MNHNS and CDR2 SASEGT. CDR3 nucleotides: TGTGCCAGCAGGAGCGACTACACCGGGGAGCTGTTTTTT. Amino acid sequence: CASRSDYTGELFF.

The genes are TRBV30 and TRBJ2-5, with D perhaps being TRBD1 or TRBD2 (5 bases each). CDR1 and CDR2 (germline): GTSNPN, SVGIG (reference sequence). The CDR3 extends over 10 amino acids. The CDR3 sequence: CMGDQETQYF. CDR3 sequence (DNA): TGTATGGGGGACCAAGAGACCCAGTACTTC.

CDR3 region: CASSYGGSGGFF. The CDR3, as DNA: TGTGCCAGCAGTTACGGGGGAAGCGGAGGTTTCTTT. V and J are TRBV6-6 and TRBJ1-1, with D possibly being TRBD1 (5 bases). Germline V gene lookup returns CDR1 MNHNY and CDR2 SVGAGI (reference sequence). V dropped 2 bases and J dropped 13 bases, with 14 bases sitting between them. The CDR3 is made up of 12 amino acids.

V gene TRBV7-8 combines with J gene TRBJ2-3; D is unclear. The CDR3 spans 12 residues. The V end was cut by 1 base, the J end by 7 bases, with 6 bases between. Germline CDR1 is SGHVS and CDR2 is FQNEAQ. The CDR3 here is CASSLGRNTQYF. As DNA, the CDR3 is TGTGCCAGCAGCTTAGGGCGTAATACGCAGTATTTT.

V and J are TRBV27 and TRBJ1-6; 9 bases map to TRBD1. The junction had 6 bases not matched to a gene; V was cut back by 2 bases and J by 7 bases. The length of the CDR3 is 16 residues. Looked up from germline, CDR1 is MNHEY and CDR2 is SMNVEV (reference sequence). The CDR3 DNA reads TGTGCCAGCAGTTTAAGGGCCGGGACAGGGAATTCACCCCTCCACTTT. As protein: CASSLRAGTGNSPLHF.

The V call is TRBV13, the J call TRBJ2-1, with 9 positions matching TRBD2. Trimming removed 5 bases from V and 10 bases from J; junction bases left unmatched: 15. Looked up from germline, CDR1 is PRHDT and CDR2 is FYEKMQ (reference sequence). The CDR3 covers 16 residues. CDR3 residues: CASSLLTKREVSEQFF. The CDR3, as DNA: TGTGCCAGCAGCCTCTTGACTAAGCGGGAGGTTTCCGAGCAGTTCTTC.

This chain connects TRBV7-3 to TRBJ2-2, with 13 positions matching TRBD2. The CDR3 runs 19 residues. CDR1 and CDR2 (germline): SGHTA, FQGTGA. After removal of 4 bases from V and 0 bases from J, the junction contained 8 bases not matched to a gene. CDR3 loop: CASSSGGLAGEPNTGELFF. CDR3 DNA sequence: TGTGCCAGCAGCTCCGGCGGACTAGCGGGGGAGCCGAACACCGGGGAGCTGTTTTTT.

The V and J genes are TRBV10-3 and TRBJ1-5; D unresolved. CDR3 length equals 14 residues. Germline values: CDR1 ENHRY, CDR2 SYGVKD. V lost 0 bases and J 4 bases, leaving 7 bases between the germline ends. CDR3 nucleotides: TGTGCCATCAGTGAGTCGGTGGCTAATCAGCCCCAGCATTTT. Its protein product is CAISESVANQPQHF.

This clone was seen many times. V usage is TRBV5-8 and J usage is TRBJ1-1; D gene unclear. The CDR3 spans 13 residues. V dropped 4 bases and J dropped 4 bases, with 11 bases sitting between them. Germline CDR1 and CDR2: SGHTS and YDEGEE. The chain's CDR3 is CASSVWGRTEAFF. The DNA for the CDR3 is TGTGCCAGCAGCGTTTGGGGTCGCACTGAAGCTTTCTTT.

CDR3 residues: CASSPAGTRFTDTQYF. CDR3 nucleotide sequence: TGTGCCAGCAGTCCCGCCGGGACTAGATTCACAGATACGCAGTATTTT. The gene calls are TRBV27 and TRBJ2-3, with 8 bases identical to TRBD2. Trimming removed 5 bases from V and 2 bases from J; junction bases left unmatched: 9. CDR3 length equals 16 residues. Germline values: CDR1 MNHEY, CDR2 SMNVEV (reference sequence).

V usage is TRBV7-2 and J usage is TRBJ1-2; a weak D match, TRBD1 (5 bases). This CDR3 has 15 amino acids. The V end was cut by 8 bases, the J end by 7 bases, with 23 bases between. The germline V gene encodes CDR1 SGHTA and CDR2 FQGNSA. The chain's CDR3 is CASLKERGGPIGYTF. CDR3 nucleotide sequence: TGTGCCAGCCTCAAGGAGAGGGGCGGCCCTATTGGCTACACCTTC.

The rearrangement uses TRBV4-3 and TRBJ2-1, with unresolved D. CDR1 is LGHNA and CDR2 is YSLEER in the germline V gene. With 0 bases removed from V and 7 bases from J, the gap between germline ends came to 7 bases. The CDR3 is made up of 13 amino acids. The CDR3 DNA follows: TGCGCCAGCAGCCAAGATCGGATGAATGAGCAGTTCTTC. Protein product: CASSQDRMNEQFF.

About this clone itself: A far bigger clonotype differs at one base, so this is likely a read error. V gene TRBV7-3 combines with J gene TRBJ2-2; the match to TRBD1 covers 7 bases. The CDR3 runs 15 residues. V was clipped by 5 bases and J by 2 bases; unmatched bases: 5. CDR1 is SGHTA and CDR2 is FQGTGA in the germline V gene. This CDR3 reads CASSLDRTNTGELFF. CDR3 sequence (DNA): TGTGCCAGCAGCCTGGACAGGACCAACACCGGGGAGCTGTTTTTT.

The chain employs TRBV2 and TRBJ1-4, with D unclear. CDR1 is SNHLY and CDR2 is FYNNEI in the germline V gene. The V end was cut by 7 bases, the J end by 7 bases, with 7 bases between. The CDR3 runs 11 residues. The CDR3 nucleotides are TGTGCCAGCAAAGCGGCTGAAAAACTGTTTTTT. It yields the protein CASKAAEKLFF.

This clone was picked up a small number of times. J is TRBJ1-2 and V is TRBV9; maybe TRBD1 (5 bases). The CDR3 runs 14 residues. V was cut by 0 bases and J by 3 bases, with 9 bases left in between. The germline V gene encodes CDR1 SGDLS and CDR2 YYNGEE. The CDR3 DNA is TGTGCCAGCAGCGTAGGAGGGGACGACTATGGCTACACCTTC. It encodes CASSVGGDDYGYTF.

V gene TRBV10-3 combines with J gene TRBJ1-2; 10 bases line up with TRBD1. This CDR3 is built from 15 residues. Trimming at V came to 8 bases and at J to 0 bases, leaving 6 bases not matched to a gene. Germline assignment: CDR1 ENHRY and CDR2 SYGVKD. The CDR3 sequence is CAIGGQGLTNYGYTF. CDR3 nucleotide sequence: TGTGCCATCGGGGGACAGGGGCTAACTAACTATGGCTACACCTTC.

The chain carries TRBV9 and TRBJ2-3, with D perhaps TRBD1 or TRBD2 (6 bases each). Looked up from germline, CDR1 is SGDLS and CDR2 is YYNGEE. Trimming took 0 bases from V and 4 from J, leaving 12 bases between them. The length of the CDR3 is 15 residues. The CDR3 here is CASSVGEGGSDTQYF. CDR3 nucleotides: TGTGCCAGCAGCGTAGGGGAAGGGGGGTCAGATACGCAGTATTTT.

The chain couples TRBV9 to TRBJ2-3; D possibly corresponds to TRBD2 (6 bases). Germline CDR1 SGDLS, CDR2 YYNGEE. Trimming pared 0 bases from V and 6 bases from J, leaving 20 bases between. The CDR3 consists of 17 residues. CDR3 DNA: TGTGCCAGCAGCGTAGGAGGTCGGACGGGAGTAAGGGATACGCAGTATTTT. It codes for CASSVGGRTGVRDTQYF.

This chain connects TRBV28 to TRBJ1-5; 7 positions agree with TRBD1. J lost 6 bases, V lost 4 bases, and 9 bases had no gene match. The CDR3 has 15 residues. Germline values: CDR1 MDHEN, CDR2 SYDVKM. In DNA form, the CDR3 reads TGTGCCAGCAGTTCGGTGAGGGGGCAGGCTCAGCCCCAGCATTTT. The encoded protein is CASSSVRGQAQPQHF.